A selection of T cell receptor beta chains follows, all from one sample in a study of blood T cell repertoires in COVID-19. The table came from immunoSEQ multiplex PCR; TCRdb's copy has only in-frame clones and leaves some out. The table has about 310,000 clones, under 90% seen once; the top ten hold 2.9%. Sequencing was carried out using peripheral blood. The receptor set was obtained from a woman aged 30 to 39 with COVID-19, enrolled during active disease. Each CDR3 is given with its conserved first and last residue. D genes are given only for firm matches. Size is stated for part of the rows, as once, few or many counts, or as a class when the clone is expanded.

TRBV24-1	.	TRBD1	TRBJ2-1	CATSDLRTGAYNEQFF	TGTGCCACCAGTGATTTAAGGACAGGGGCCTACAATGAGCAGTTCTTC
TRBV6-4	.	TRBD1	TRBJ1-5	CASSEQQGAQPQHF	TGTGCCAGCAGTGAACAACAGGGGGCCCAGCCCCAGCATTTT
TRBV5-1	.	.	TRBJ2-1	CASSFEVAAPYNEQFF	TGCGCCAGCAGCTTCGAGGTAGCGGCACCCTACAATGAGCAGTTCTTC
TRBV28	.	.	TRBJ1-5	CASTQGNQPQHF	TGTGCCAGCACACAAGGCAATCAGCCCCAGCATTTT
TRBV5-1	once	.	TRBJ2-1	CASSPQATPYNEQFF	TGCGCCAGCAGTCCCCAGGCGACACCCTACAATGAGCAGTTCTTC
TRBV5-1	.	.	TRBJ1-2	CASSLVEGGYGYTF	TGCGCCAGCAGCTTGGTTGAGGGAGGCTATGGCTACACCTTC
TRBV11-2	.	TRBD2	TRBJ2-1	CASNPRTSVNEQFF	TGTGCCAGCAACCCCCGGACTAGCGTCAATGAGCAGTTCTTC
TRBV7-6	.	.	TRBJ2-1	CASSLGGSEQFF	TGTGCCAGCAGCTTAGGTGGGAGTGAGCAGTTCTTC
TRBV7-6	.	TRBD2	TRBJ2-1	CASSPGLAGREQFF	TGTGCCAGCAGCCCTGGACTAGCGGGCAGGGAGCAGTTCTTC
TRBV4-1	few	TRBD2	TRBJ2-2	CASSLSSASGTGELFF	TGCGCCAGCAGCCTTTCCTCGGCTAGCGGGACCGGGGAGCTGTTTTTT
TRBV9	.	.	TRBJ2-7	CASSPLRVMSYEQYF	TGTGCCAGCAGCCCTCTCAGGGTGATGTCCTACGAGCAGTACTTC
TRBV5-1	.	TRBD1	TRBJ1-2	CASSPTQGARGYTF	TGCGCCAGCAGCCCTACCCAGGGGGCGCGAGGCTACACCTTC
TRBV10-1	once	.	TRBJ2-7	CASSDSGTQYEQYF	TGCGCCAGCAGCGATTCCGGGACACAGTACGAGCAGTACTTC
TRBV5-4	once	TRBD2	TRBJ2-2	CASSPRSGRANTGELFF	TGTGCCAGCAGCCCCCGTAGCGGGAGGGCGAACACCGGGGAGCTGTTTTTT
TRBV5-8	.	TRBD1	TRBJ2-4	CASSSDRVNGPYF	TGTGCCAGCAGCTCGGACAGGGTTAATGGTCCGTACTTC
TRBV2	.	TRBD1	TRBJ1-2	CASSASGQGLYGYTF	TGTGCCAGCAGCGCCTCCGGACAGGGGCTCTATGGCTACACCTTC
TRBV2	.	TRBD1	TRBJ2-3	CASSAGQTDTQYF	TGTGCCAGCAGTGCGGGACAGACAGATACGCAGTATTTT
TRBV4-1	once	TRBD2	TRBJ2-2	CASSQDGSGAGELFF	TGCGCCAGCAGCCAAGACGGTAGCGGGGCCGGGGAGCTGTTTTTT
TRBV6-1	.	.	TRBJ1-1	CASSVFPTGTSTEAFF	TGTGCCAGCAGTGTTTTTCCTACCGGGACTTCCACTGAAGCTTTCTTT
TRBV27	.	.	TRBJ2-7	CASSSGDEQYF	TGTGCCAGCAGTTCAGGGGACGAGCAGTACTTC
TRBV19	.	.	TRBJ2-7	CASSYQREQYF	TGTGCCAGTAGCTATCAGAGGGAGCAGTACTTC
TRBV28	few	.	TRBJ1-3	CASSPTGFSGNTIYF	TGTGCCAGCAGCCCCACAGGATTTTCTGGAAACACCATATATTTT
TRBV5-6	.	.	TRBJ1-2	CASSRFVGGGYTF	TGTGCCAGCAGCCGGTTCGTTGGGGGCGGCTACACCTTC